Below, 18 T cell receptor beta chains from the same sample are listed, as sequenced in a study of beta chain features in type 1 diabetes. Study outcomes and limitations: Among patients with Type 1 diabetes, TCRB CDR3s were moderately but significantly shorter in every one of the four CD4+ subsets.

No antigen has been assigned to these receptors. The sequenced template was cDNA made from the entire isolated RNA. Clones were read by immunoSEQ multiplex PCR, and TCRdb kept only the in-frame ones, dropping some. The repertoire holds 400,000 or so clones, with roughly a tenth as singletons. Sequenced sample: central memory CD4+ T cells from blood. These receptors were collected from a man between 25 and 39 years old with type 1 diabetes.

This clone was counted only a few times. The chain carries TRBV5-6 and TRBJ2-5; D is unresolved. The end of the DNA fits TRBJ2-7 better, so the J call may be wrong. Germline V gives CDR1 SGHDT, CDR2 YYEEEE. The CDR3 has 14 residues. DNA of the CDR3: TGTGCCAGCAGTTCCGACCCGAGCTCCTACGAGCAGTACTTC. Translated: CASSSDPSSYEQYF.

The genes are TRBV10-3 and TRBJ2-2; D is perhaps TRBD1 or TRBD2 (5 bases each). The V gene lost 6 bases and the J gene lost 7 bases, with 12 bases spanning the gap. The length of the CDR3 is 13 residues. Per germline, CDR1 ENHRY and CDR2 SYGVKD. Here the CDR3 reads CAIRSSGGGELFF. The CDR3 DNA follows: TGTGCCATCAGATCATCTGGGGGCGGGGAGCTGTTTTTT.

This chain connects TRBV29-1 to TRBJ1-1; perhaps TRBD1 as D (5 bases). The germline V gene encodes CDR1 SQVTM and CDR2 ANQGSEA. This CDR3 contains 16 residues. Trimming removed 6 bases from V and 1 base from J, with 21 bases in between. CDR3 in amino acids: CSVTRGVRFTNTEAFF. The CDR3 DNA sequence: TGCAGCGTGACTCGGGGGGTACGTTTTACGAACACTGAAGCTTTCTTT.

The chain couples TRBV27 to TRBJ2-7; 7 positions agree with TRBD1. The CDR3 is 14 amino acids. From germline, CDR1 is MNHEY and CDR2 SMNVEV (reference sequence). V shed 6 bases and J 5 bases; nucleotides not matched to a gene: 10. CDR3 amino acids: CASRSTGDAHEQYF. The CDR3 nucleotides read TGTGCCAGCAGAAGCACAGGGGACGCCCACGAGCAGTACTTC.

The gene calls are TRBV11-2 and TRBJ2-2; 7 nucleotides line up with TRBD1. The germline V gene has CDR1 SGHAT and CDR2 FQNNGV. Germline trimming cut 2 bases from V and 1 base from J; bases unmatched to any gene: 4. This CDR3 region has 16 residues. DNA of the CDR3: TGTGCCAGCAGCTTACAGGGGGTAGTGAACACCGGGGAGCTGTTTTTT. Its protein product is CASSLQGVVNTGELFF. Filled out from reference TRBV11-2 and TRBJ2-2, the complete variable domain reads EAGVAQSPRYKIIEKRQSVAFWCNPISGHATLYWYQQILGQGPKLLIQFQNNGVVDDSQLPKDRFSAERLKGVDSTLKIQPAKLEDSAVYLCASSLQGVVNTGELFFGEGSRLTVL.

The chain combines TRBV10-3 with TRBJ2-3; 8 positions match TRBD2. The V segment lost 3 bases and the J segment 3 bases; nucleotides outside the gene matches: 8. The CDR3 has 16 amino acids. Germline lookup yields CDR1 ENHRY and CDR2 SYGVKD. The CDR3 is CAISDRKRELTDTQYF. The CDR3 DNA is TGTGCCATCAGTGATAGGAAGCGGGAGCTTACAGATACGCAGTATTTT.

Regarding this clone: Other DNA variants within this sample encode the same CDR3. V usage is TRBV5-1 and J usage is TRBJ2-5, with TRBD1 matching 8 bases. CDR3 length: 14 residues. Per the germline V gene, CDR1 is SGHRS and CDR2 is YFSETQ. The ends lost 4 bases at V and 3 bases at J; junction bases unmatched: 5. The CDR3 coding sequence is TGCGCCAGCAGCCACGGGACAGGAGAAGAGACCCAGTACTTC. It yields the protein CASSHGTGEETQYF.

The rearrangement links TRBV19 to TRBJ2-3; 8 bases are a match to TRBD1. Germline values: CDR1 LNHDA, CDR2 SQIVND (reference sequence). CDR3 size: 15 residues. The ends lost 3 bases at V and 10 bases at J; junction bases unmatched: 12. The CDR3 coding sequence is TGTGCCAGTAGTATCGGGACAGGTAGTTCCGGAGCGCAGTATTTT. Protein: CASSIGTGSSGAQYF.

As for this clone: A read error is possible here, since a much larger clone lies one base away. The chain combines TRBV4-2 with TRBJ1-1; no definite D call. This CDR3 has 13 residues. The V end lost 5 bases, the J end lost 1 base, and 8 bases lay between the germline ends. CDR1 is LGHNA and CDR2 is YNFKEQ in the germline V gene. CDR3 amino acids: CASSLGRNTEAFF. In DNA form, the CDR3 reads TGTGCCAGCAGCTTGGGCAGGAACACTGAAGCTTTCTTT.

This clone was seen a handful of times. The rearrangement joins TRBV6-6 to TRBJ2-7, with D uncertain. The CDR3 is 11 amino acids. With 6 bases removed from V and 6 bases from J, the gap between germline ends came to 9 bases. Germline V CDR1 and CDR2: MNHNY, SVGAGI (reference sequence). For the CDR3, the DNA is TGTGCCAGCAGCAGCTTAGGCGAGCAGTACTTC. Translating it yields CASSSLGEQYF.

This clone was seen a handful of times. CDR3 loop: CASSQDPSSAGGYTF. The CDR3 nucleotides read TGTGCCAGCAGCCAAGATCCCTCGTCGGCGGGTGGCTACACCTTC. The chain employs TRBV7-9 and TRBJ1-2; D gene ambiguous. The germline CDR1 and CDR2 sequences are SEHNR and FQNEAQ (reference sequence). CDR3 size: 15 residues. V lost 5 bases and J lost 7, with 20 bases in between. The whole variable domain, remainder taken from reference TRBV7-9 and TRBJ1-2, is DTGVSQNPRHKITKRGQNVTFRCDPISEHNRLYWYRQTLGQGPEFLTYFQNEAQLEKSRLLSDRFSAERPKGSFSTLEIQRTEQGDSAMYLCASSQDPSSAGGYTFGSGTRLTVV.

Only a few counts were recorded for this clone. One end of the junction fails to match germline, which may point to a read error. V is TRBV10-3 and J is TRBJ2-5; TRBD1 might be the D (6 bases). This CDR3 contains 13 residues. Germline V gene data show CDR1 as ENHRY and CDR2 as SYGVKD. In nucleotides, the CDR3 is TGTGCCAGCAGTGAGGGGGACCAAGAGACCCAGTACTTC. Its translation: CASSEGDQETQYF.

This clone was counted only a few times. The genes are TRBV28 and TRBJ2-1; D not certain. The CDR3 sequence is 11 residues long. The germline CDR1 and CDR2 sequences are MDHEN and SYDVKM. Trimming shortened V by 6 bases and J by 5 bases, and 5 bases separated the two germline ends. This CDR3 reads CASRENNEQFF. In nucleotides, the CDR3 is TGTGCCAGCAGGGAAAACAATGAGCAGTTCTTC.

The gene calls are TRBV7-9 and TRBJ2-5, with a possible D match to TRBD2 (6 bases). Germline CDR1 reads SEHNR; CDR2 reads FQNEAQ (reference sequence). Trimming stripped 1 base from V and 3 bases from J, with 12 bases between. This CDR3 has 15 residues. CDR3 region: CASSLGAGWEETQYF. The CDR3 DNA sequence: TGTGCCAGCAGCTTAGGGGCGGGATGGGAAGAGACCCAGTACTTC.

The table lists this clone with many counts. This chain joins TRBV14 and TRBJ2-1; D remains unclear. V lost 4 bases, J lost 5 bases, and 9 bases lay in between. Germline CDR1 and CDR2: SGHDN and FVKESK. This CDR3 region has 13 residues. The CDR3 here is CASSLSDNNEQFF. The CDR3, as DNA: TGTGCCAGCAGCCTGAGCGATAACAATGAGCAGTTCTTC.

This clone has a handful of counts. V usage is TRBV10-3 and J usage is TRBJ2-5; 10 bases map to TRBD1. This CDR3 region has 14 residues. The germline gives CDR1 ENHRY, CDR2 SYGVKD. V gave up 9 bases and J gave up 5 bases; unmatched junction bases: 9. In nucleotides, the CDR3 is TGTGCCATAGCCCTGACAGGGGGCGCCGAGACCCAGTACTTC. It specifies CAIALTGGAETQYF.

The rearrangement links TRBV28 to TRBJ2-5, with TRBD1 matching 7 bases. V trimming: 6 bases; J trimming: 5 bases; junction bases outside the gene matches: 3. Germline V gives CDR1 MDHEN, CDR2 SYDVKM. CDR3 length: 12 residues. The CDR3 spells CASRTGRETQYF. The CDR3 DNA sequence: TGTGCCAGCAGGACAGGGCGGGAGACCCAGTACTTC. Full variable domain (missing parts from reference TRBV28 and TRBJ2-5): DVKVTQSSRYLVKRTGEKVFLECVQDMDHENMFWYRQDPGLGLRLIYFSYDVKMKEKGDIPEGYSVSREKKERFSLILESASTNQTSMYLCASRTGRETQYFGPGTRLLVL.

For this clone: The junction does not match germline at one end; this may be a read error. The chain uses TRBV5-1 and TRBJ2-1; perhaps TRBD2 as D (5 bases). The germline CDR1 and CDR2 sequences are SGHRS and YFSETQ. This CDR3 comprises 13 residues. CDR3 DNA sequence: TGTGCCAGCAGCTATACTAGTTTCAATGAGCAGTTCTTC. Protein: CASSYTSFNEQFF. Full variable domain (remainder filled in from reference TRBV5-1 and TRBJ2-1): KAGVTQTPRYLIKTRGQQVTLSCSPISGHRSVSWYQQTPGQGLQFLFEYFSETQRNKGNFPGRFSGRQFSNSRSEMNVSTLELGDSALYLCASSYTSFNEQFFGPGTRLTVL.